This T cell receptor (beta chain) came from a study of CD8 T cells in Susac syndrome. Random hexamers served to reverse transcribe roughly 0.45 to 1 ug RNA. Coverage of TCR beta CDR3 amplification by immunoSEQ multiplex PCR extended to 54 Vbeta and 13 Jbeta. Via MiXCR, TCRdb re-called the immunoSEQ multiplex PCR reads, giving one row per CDR3 protein. The sample yields some 65,000 distinct CDR3 sequences, around 95% seen once. The CDR3 covers 13 residues. Germline V gene lookup returns CDR1 MDHEN and CDR2 SYDVKM. Trimming took 3 bases from V and 2 from J, leaving 8 bases between them. The chain carries TRBV28 and TRBJ2-7, with D perhaps matching TRBD1 (6 bases). This sequence originates from a human donor with multiple sclerosis. Specimen: CD8+ T cells from PBMCs. The CDR3 coding sequence is TGTGCCAGCAGTTTTGGACAGACCTACGAGCAGTACTTC. Translation gives CASSFGQTYEQYF. The entire variable domain, with the rest obtained from reference TRBV28 and TRBJ2-7, is as follows: DVKVTQSSRYLVKRTGEKVFLECVQDMDHENMFWYRQDPGLGLRLIYFSYDVKMKEKGDIPEGYSVSREKKERFSLILESASTNQTSMYLCASSFGQTYEQYFGPGTRLTVT.